These T cell receptor beta chains were read from a single sample in a study of cytomegalovirus exposure and HLA in healthy donors. TCRdb's copy holds only in-frame clones and misses some; the assay was immunoSEQ multiplex PCR. This table holds about 160,000 clones, about 86% found once. The sample taken for sequencing was PBMCs. The receptor source for this set is a woman younger than 35 in good health and CMV-seronegative. CDR3s include the opening cysteine and the closing phenylalanine or tryptophan. A D gene is named only where the DNA matches it firmly. Clone size appears in some rows only: once, few, many, or a class for an expanded clone.

TRBD2 14 NA TRBJ2-1 TRBV27 CASSFTSGGNEQFF TGTGCCAGCAGTTTTACTAGCGGGGGTAATGAGCAGTTCTTC
TRBD1 16 NA TRBJ1-3 TRBV30 CAWFWPGTGSGNTIYF TGTGCCTGGTTCTGGCCCGGGACAGGGTCTGGAAACACCATATATTTT
NA 10 NA TRBJ1-2 TRBV19 CASRSLGYTF TGTGCCAGTAGAAGCTTGGGCTACACCTTC
NA 14 NA TRBJ1-1 TRBV19 CASTDGGANTEAFF TGTGCCAGTACCGACGGGGGAGCAAACACTGAAGCTTTCTTT
NA 12 NA TRBJ1-1 TRBV28 CASTTAAVKAFF TGTGCCAGCACCACCGCGGCGGTCAAAGCTTTCTTT
TRBD1 17 NA TRBJ1-6 TRBV7-9 CASSFTGVSSYNSPLHF TGTGCCAGCAGCTTTACAGGGGTCAGCTCCTATAATTCACCCCTCCACTTT
TRBD2 16 NA TRBJ2-5 TRBV5-1 CASSLADWEGQETQYF TGCGCCAGCAGCTTGGCCGACTGGGAGGGTCAAGAGACCCAGTACTTC
NA 12 NA TRBJ2-7 TRBV15 CATSRDYLEQYF TGTGCCACCAGCAGAGATTATCTCGAGCAGTACTTC
NA 14 NA TRBJ2-7 TRBV28 CASSSLSTLYEQYF TGTGCCAGCAGTTCCCTATCGACACTTTACGAGCAGTACTTC
TRBD1 13 NA TRBJ1-6 TRBV25-1 CASKGQYNSPLHF TGTGCCAGCAAGGGACAGTATAATTCACCCCTCCACTTT
NA 14 NA TRBJ2-6 TRBV5-1 CASSFRSGANVLTF TGCGCCAGCAGCTTTAGATCTGGGGCCAACGTCCTGACTTTC
NA 15 NA TRBJ2-5 TRBV6-5 CASSYGLRGEETQYF TGTGCCAGCAGTTATGGCCTCCGGGGAGAAGAGACCCAGTACTTC
NA 13 NA TRBJ1-4 TRBV28 CASRGQRSEKLFF TGTGCCAGCAGAGGACAGAGATCTGAAAAACTGTTTTTT
TRBD1 14 NA TRBJ2-7 TRBV27 CASSIIQGAYEQYF TGTGCCAGCAGTATAATCCAGGGGGCCTACGAGCAGTACTTC
TRBD2 13 NA TRBJ2-3 TRBV15 CATSYGGVDTQYF TGTGCCACCAGCTACGGGGGGGTAGATACGCAGTATTTT
NA 12 NA TRBJ2-7 TRBV2 CASHGDSYEQYF TGTGCCTCACACGGAGACTCCTACGAGCAGTACTTC
NA 16 NA TRBJ1-1 TRBV18 CASSPRQGGENAEAFF TGTGCCAGCTCACCACGCCAGGGCGGTGAAAACGCTGAAGCTTTCTTT
NA 14 few TRBJ1-5 TRBV28 CASSLLGGNQPQHF TGTGCCAGCAGTTTATTAGGGGGTAATCAGCCCCAGCATTTT
NA 15 NA TRBJ2-7 TRBV2 CASSELRGKYREQYF TGTGCCAGCAGTGAACTACGGGGGAAATACAGGGAGCAGTACTTC
TRBD1 14 NA TRBJ2-7 TRBV19 CASSARDRVDEQYF TGTGCCAGTAGTGCCCGGGACAGGGTGGACGAGCAGTACTTC
TRBD2 16 NA TRBJ2-1 TRBV7-9 CASSLSAGGMRNEQFF TGTGCCAGCAGCTTATCGGCGGGGGGGATGAGGAATGAGCAGTTCTTC
TRBD1 16 NA TRBJ2-5 TRBV5-1 CASSLAGTGGQETQYF TGCGCCAGCAGCTTGGCAGGGACAGGGGGCCAAGAGACCCAGTACTTC
TRBD2 13 NA TRBJ2-5 TRBV13 CASSLAGRETQYF TGTGCCAGCAGCCTAGCGGGAAGGGAGACCCAGTACTTC
NA 16 NA TRBJ2-3 TRBV30 CAWSVIRVISTDTQYF TGTGCCTGGAGTGTAATCAGGGTGATAAGCACAGATACGCAGTATTTT
NA 17 NA TRBJ2-3 TRBV28 CASSLYSLRGKGDTQYF TGTGCCAGCAGTTTATATTCCTTGCGGGGAAAGGGGGATACGCAGTATTTT
TRBD1 14 NA TRBJ2-7 TRBV28 CASKAGTGANEQYF TGTGCCAGCAAGGCGGGGACAGGGGCCAACGAGCAGTACTTC
NA 15 NA TRBJ1-5 TRBV19 CASSIGNRRNQPQHF TGTGCCAGTAGTATAGGAAACAGACGTAATCAGCCCCAGCATTTT
TRBD2 14 once TRBJ2-3 TRBV30 CAWSVGSGGGLGDF TGTGCCTGGAGTGTAGGGAGCGGGGGGGGCCTGGGCGATTTT
NA 13 once TRBJ2-1 TRBV19 CATATEPGVEQFF TGTGCCACCGCAACCGAGCCCGGAGTCGAGCAGTTCTTC
NA 13 NA TRBJ1-4 TRBV6-5 CATTGGRAEKLFF TGTGCCACGACGGGGGGGAGGGCTGAAAAACTGTTTTTT
TRBD1 14 NA TRBJ2-1 TRBV29-1 CSVDRDRVVDEQFF TGCAGCGTTGATCGGGACAGGGTAGTCGATGAGCAGTTCTTC
NA 17 NA TRBJ1-1 TRBV28 CASSPYSGLGGDTEAFF TGTGCCAGCAGCCCATATTCGGGTCTCGGGGGAGACACTGAGGCTTTCTTT
NA 16 NA TRBJ1-1 TRBV27 CASSLHRFAANTEAFF TGTGCCAGCAGTTTACATCGTTTTGCGGCCAACACTGAAGCTTTCTTT
NA 15 few TRBJ1-4 TRBV7-9 CASSLPVEQDEKLFF TGTGCCAGCAGCCTTCCCGTTGAACAGGATGAAAAACTGTTTTTT
NA 14 NA TRBJ1-2 TRBV27 CASTPAGQSYGYTF TGTGCCAGCACCCCCGCTGGACAGAGTTATGGCTACACCTTC
TRBD1 15 NA TRBJ1-2 TRBV27 CASSPRTGGIGGYTF TGTGCCAGCAGTCCCCGGACAGGGGGAATTGGCGGCTACACCTTC
TRBD1 13 few TRBJ1-1 TRBV29-1 CSVETGVATEAFF TGCAGCGTTGAAACAGGGGTTGCCACTGAAGCTTTCTTT
NA 16 NA TRBJ2-2 TRBV9 CASSVDPTVNTGELFF TGTGCCAGCAGCGTAGATCCGACAGTGAACACCGGGGAGCTGTTTTTT
TRBD2 19 NA TRBJ2-5 TRBV5-4 CASSLAGTSGGTLQETQYF TGTGCCAGCAGCTTGGCGGGGACTAGCGGGGGAACCCTCCAAGAGACCCAGTACTTC
NA 14 NA TRBJ1-1 TRBV11-2 CASSLLGGATEAFF TGTGCCAGCAGCCTTCTCGGGGGGGCCACTGAAGCTTTCTTT
TRBD2 14 NA TRBJ2-7 TRBV2 CASSEREEVYEQYF TGTGCCAGCAGTGAACGGGAGGAAGTCTACGAGCAGTACTTC
TRBD1 16 few TRBJ2-7 TRBV6-1 CASSVRPGQSSYEQYF TGTGCCAGCAGTGTAAGACCGGGACAGAGCTCCTACGAGCAGTACTTC
NA 13 NA TRBJ1-2 TRBV27 CASSWASNYGYTF TGTGCCAGCAGTTGGGCTTCTAACTATGGCTACACCTTC
NA 12 NA TRBJ2-1 TRBV12-5 CASGLVSSVRFF TGTGCTAGTGGTTTGGTATCTAGCGTCCGCTTCTTC
NA 14 NA TRBJ1-6 TRBV18 CASSRSTENSPLHF TGTGCCAGCTCACGTTCGACAGAGAATTCACCCCTCCACTTT
TRBD1 14 NA TRBJ1-2 TRBV19 CASSRRTGNYGYTF TGTGCCAGTAGTCGTCGGACAGGGAACTATGGCTACACCTTC
NA 15 NA TRBJ2-5 TRBV18 CASSHMETEQETQYF TGTGCCAGCTCACATATGGAAACAGAACAAGAGACCCAGTACTTC
NA 14 NA TRBJ2-3 TRBV30 CAWSPSPTGQSQYF TGTGCCTGGAGTCCCTCCCCCACAGGACAGTCGCAGTATTTT
NA 15 once TRBJ2-7 TRBV5-4 CASSLDMSGSNEQYF TGTGCCAGCAGCTTGGATATGTCGGGGTCCAACGAGCAGTACTTC
TRBD1 18 NA TRBJ2-7 TRBV27 CASSLLPRGQGEAYEQYF TGTGCCAGCAGTTTATTGCCTAGGGGGCAGGGGGAAGCCTACGAGCAGTACTTC
TRBD2 16 NA TRBJ2-7 TRBV9 CASSVEAVAGAYEQYF TGTGCCAGCAGCGTAGAAGCGGTAGCGGGGGCCTACGAGCAGTACTTC
NA 19 NA TRBJ1-5 TRBV4-2 CASSQVAGGGVGGNQPQHF TGTGCCAGCAGCCAAGTGGCTGGAGGCGGAGTGGGAGGCAATCAGCCCCAGCATTTT
NA 12 NA TRBJ2-7 TRBV28 CASSLSRLEQYF TGTGCCAGCAGTTTATCCAGGCTCGAGCAGTACTTC
NA 14 NA TRBJ2-5 TRBV27 CASTSLGARETQYF TGTGCCAGCACCTCCCTTGGGGCGCGGGAGACCCAGTACTTC
NA 10 NA TRBJ1-2 TRBV30 CAWRRGGYPF TGTGCCTGGAGGAGGGGAGGCTACCCCTTC
NA 14 NA TRBJ2-7 TRBV6-1 CASSEAGQTYEQYF TGTGCCAGCAGTGAAGCTGGACAGACTTACGAGCAGTACTTC
TRBD1 10 NA TRBJ1-5 TRBV19 CASGDREGHF TGTGCCAGTGGGGACAGGGAAGGGCATTTT
NA 15 NA TRBJ1-1 TRBV5-1 CASSFGNSLNTEAFF TGCGCCAGCAGCTTCGGCAACAGCTTGAACACTGAAGCTTTCTTT